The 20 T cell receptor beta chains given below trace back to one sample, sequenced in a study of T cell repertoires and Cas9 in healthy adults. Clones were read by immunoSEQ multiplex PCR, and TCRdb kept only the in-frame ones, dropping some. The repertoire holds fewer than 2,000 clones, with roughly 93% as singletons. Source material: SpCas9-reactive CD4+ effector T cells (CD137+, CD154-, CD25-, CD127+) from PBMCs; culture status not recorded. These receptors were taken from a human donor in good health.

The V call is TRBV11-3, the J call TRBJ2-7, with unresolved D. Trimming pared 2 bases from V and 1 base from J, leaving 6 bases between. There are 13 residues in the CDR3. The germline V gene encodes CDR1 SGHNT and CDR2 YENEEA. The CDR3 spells CASSLQESYEQYF. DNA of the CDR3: TGTGCCAGCAGCTTACAGGAATCCTACGAGCAGTACTTC.

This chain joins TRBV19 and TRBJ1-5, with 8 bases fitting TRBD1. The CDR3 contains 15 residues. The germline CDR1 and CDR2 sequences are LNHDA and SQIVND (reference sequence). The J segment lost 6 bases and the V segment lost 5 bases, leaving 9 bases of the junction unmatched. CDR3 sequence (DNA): TGTGCCAGTAGTTCTCTGCGACAGGGGAGTCAGCCCCAGCATTTT. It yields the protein CASSSLRQGSQPQHF.

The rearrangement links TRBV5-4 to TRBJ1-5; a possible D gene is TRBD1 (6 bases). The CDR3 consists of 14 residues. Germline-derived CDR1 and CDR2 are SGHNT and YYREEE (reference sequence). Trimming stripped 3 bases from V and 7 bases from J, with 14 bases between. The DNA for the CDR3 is TGTGCCAGCAGCTCGTGGGGACAACTCCAGCCCCAGCATTTT. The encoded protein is CASSSWGQLQPQHF.

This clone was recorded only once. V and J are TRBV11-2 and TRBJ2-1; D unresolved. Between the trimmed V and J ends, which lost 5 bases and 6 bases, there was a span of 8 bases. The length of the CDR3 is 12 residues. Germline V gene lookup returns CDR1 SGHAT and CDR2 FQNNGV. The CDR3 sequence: CASSLTRNEQFF. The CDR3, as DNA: TGTGCCAGCAGCCTTACCCGCAATGAGCAGTTCTTC.

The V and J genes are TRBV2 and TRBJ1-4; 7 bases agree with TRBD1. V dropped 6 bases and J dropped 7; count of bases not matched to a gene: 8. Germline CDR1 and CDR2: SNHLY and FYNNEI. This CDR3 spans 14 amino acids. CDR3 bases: TGTGCCAGCAGCCCCACGGGACAGCCTGAAAAACTGTTTTTT. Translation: CASSPTGQPEKLFF.

Written as DNA, the CDR3 is TGTGCCAGCAGCTTGGGGGACAGGGATGCAGATACGCAGTATTTT. Its protein product is CASSLGDRDADTQYF. The chain joins TRBV7-3 to TRBJ2-3; 9 nucleotides line up with TRBD1. From germline, CDR1 is SGHTA and CDR2 FQGTGA. V shed 3 bases and J 4 bases; nucleotides not matched to a gene: 5. The CDR3 has 15 amino acids.

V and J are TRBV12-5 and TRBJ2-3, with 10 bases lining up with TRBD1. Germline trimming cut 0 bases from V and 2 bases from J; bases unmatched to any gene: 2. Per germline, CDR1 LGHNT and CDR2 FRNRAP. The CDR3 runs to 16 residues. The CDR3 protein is CASGLVGQGFTDTQYF. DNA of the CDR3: TGTGCTAGTGGTTTGGTGGGACAGGGGTTCACAGATACGCAGTATTTT.

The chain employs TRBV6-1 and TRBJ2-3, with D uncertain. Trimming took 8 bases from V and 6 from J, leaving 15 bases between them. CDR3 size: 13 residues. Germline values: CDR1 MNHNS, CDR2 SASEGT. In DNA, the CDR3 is TGTGCCAGCGGTCTAGGATTTTCGGATACGCAGTATTTT. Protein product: CASGLGFSDTQYF.

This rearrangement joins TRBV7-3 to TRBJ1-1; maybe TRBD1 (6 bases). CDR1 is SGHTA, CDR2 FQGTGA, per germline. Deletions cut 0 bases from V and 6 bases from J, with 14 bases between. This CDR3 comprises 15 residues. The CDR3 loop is CASSLTTGTWAEAFF. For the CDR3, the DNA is TGTGCCAGCAGCTTAACCACAGGGACGTGGGCTGAAGCTTTCTTT. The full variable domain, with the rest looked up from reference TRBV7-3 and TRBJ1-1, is GAGVSQTPSNKVTEKGKYVELRCDPISGHTALYWYRQSLGQGPEFLIYFQGTGAADDSGLPNDRFFAVRPEGSVSTLKIQRTERGDSAVYLCASSLTTGTWAEAFFGQGTRLTVV.

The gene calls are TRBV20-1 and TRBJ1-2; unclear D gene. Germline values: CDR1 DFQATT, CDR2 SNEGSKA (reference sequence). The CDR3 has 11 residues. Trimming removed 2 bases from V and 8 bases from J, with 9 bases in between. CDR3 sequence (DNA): TGCAGTGCTAGACCCCTTGGGGGCTACACCTTC. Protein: CSARPLGGYTF.

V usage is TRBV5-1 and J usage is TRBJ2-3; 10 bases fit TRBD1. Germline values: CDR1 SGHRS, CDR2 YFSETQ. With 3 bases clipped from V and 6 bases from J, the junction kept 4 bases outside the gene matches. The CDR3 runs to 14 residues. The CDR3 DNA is TGCGCCAGCAGCTCGACAGGGGGCGCGGATACGCAGTATTTT. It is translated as CASSSTGGADTQYF. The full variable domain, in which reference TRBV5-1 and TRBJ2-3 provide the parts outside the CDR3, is KAGVTQTPRYLIKTRGQQVTLSCSPISGHRSVSWYQQTPGQGLQFLFEYFSETQRNKGNFPGRFSGRQFSNSRSEMNVSTLELGDSALYLCASSSTGGADTQYFGPGTRLTVL.

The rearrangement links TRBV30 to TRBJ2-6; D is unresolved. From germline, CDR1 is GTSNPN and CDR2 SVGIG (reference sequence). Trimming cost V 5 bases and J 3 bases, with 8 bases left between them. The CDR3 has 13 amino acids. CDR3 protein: CAWATGGANVLTF. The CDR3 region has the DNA TGTGCCTGGGCTACTGGTGGGGCCAACGTCCTGACTTTC.

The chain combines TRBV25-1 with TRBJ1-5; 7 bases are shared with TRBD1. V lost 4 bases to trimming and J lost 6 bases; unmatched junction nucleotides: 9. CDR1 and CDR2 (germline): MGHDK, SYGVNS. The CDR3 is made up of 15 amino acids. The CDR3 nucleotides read TGTGCCAGCAGTGCCACCGGGACAGTTTTTCAGCCCCAGCATTTT. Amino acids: CASSATGTVFQPQHF.

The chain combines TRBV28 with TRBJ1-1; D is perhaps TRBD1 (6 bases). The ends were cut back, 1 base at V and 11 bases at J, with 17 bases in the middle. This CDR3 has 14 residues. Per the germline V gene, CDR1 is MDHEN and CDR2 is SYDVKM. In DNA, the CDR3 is TGTGCCAGCAGTTTATCTTTTGAAGGGGGGGAGGCTTTCTTT. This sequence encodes CASSLSFEGGEAFF.

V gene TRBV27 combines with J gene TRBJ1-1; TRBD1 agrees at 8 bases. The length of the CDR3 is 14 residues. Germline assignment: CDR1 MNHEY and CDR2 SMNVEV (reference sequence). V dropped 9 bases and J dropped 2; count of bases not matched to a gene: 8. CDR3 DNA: TGTGCCAGTAATCGACAGGGGCCAAACACTGAAGCTTTCTTT. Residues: CASNRQGPNTEAFF.

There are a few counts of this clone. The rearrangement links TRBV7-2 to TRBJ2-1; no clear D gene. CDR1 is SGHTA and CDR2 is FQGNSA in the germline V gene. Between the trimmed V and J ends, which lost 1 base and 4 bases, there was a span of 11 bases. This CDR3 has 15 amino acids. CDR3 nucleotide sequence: TGTGCCAGCAGCTTAGACTCGACCGGGTACAATGAGCAGTTCTTC. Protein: CASSLDSTGYNEQFF.

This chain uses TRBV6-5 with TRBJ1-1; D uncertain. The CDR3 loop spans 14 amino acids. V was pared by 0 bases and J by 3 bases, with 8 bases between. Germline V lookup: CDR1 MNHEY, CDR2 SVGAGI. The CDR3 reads CASSYSESHTEAFF. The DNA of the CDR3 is TGTGCCAGCAGTTACTCGGAGAGTCACACTGAAGCTTTCTTT.

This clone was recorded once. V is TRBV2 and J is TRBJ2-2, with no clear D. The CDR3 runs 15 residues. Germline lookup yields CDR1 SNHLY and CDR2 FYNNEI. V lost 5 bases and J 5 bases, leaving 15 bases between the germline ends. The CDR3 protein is CASSIDRVSTGELFF. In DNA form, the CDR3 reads TGTGCCAGCAGTATCGACCGCGTCAGTACCGGGGAGCTGTTTTTT.

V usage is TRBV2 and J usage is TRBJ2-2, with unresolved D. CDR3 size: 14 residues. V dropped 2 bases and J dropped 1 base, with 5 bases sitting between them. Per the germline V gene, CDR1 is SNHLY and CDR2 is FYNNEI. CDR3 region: CASSEMVNTGELFF. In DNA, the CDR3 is TGTGCCAGCAGTGAAATGGTGAACACCGGGGAGCTGTTTTTT.

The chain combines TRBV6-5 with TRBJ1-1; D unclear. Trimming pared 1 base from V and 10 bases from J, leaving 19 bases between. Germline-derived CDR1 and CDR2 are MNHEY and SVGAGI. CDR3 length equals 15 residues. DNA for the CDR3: TGTGCCAGCAGTTACTACCGGGGAAACGGGAATGGAGCTTTCTTT. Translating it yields CASSYYRGNGNGAFF.